Shown below are 20 T cell receptor beta chains from a single sample sequenced in a study of response to subunit inactivated influenza vaccine. TCRdb redid the calling of the RT-PCR reads with MiXCR, one entry per CDR3 protein. This repertoire shows about 700,000 distinct CDR3 sequences, 12% to 15% found once; its top ten account for roughly 7.2%. The sequences come from PBMCs from blood, collected around 14 days before vaccination. The receptors were sampled from a man in his fifties or sixties who received an inactivated influenza vaccine.

The chain joins TRBV10-3 to TRBJ2-3, with D possibly TRBD2 on 6 matching bases. This CDR3 has 13 residues. The ends were cut back, 5 bases at V and 2 bases at J, with 8 bases in the middle. Germline CDR1 reads ENHRY; CDR2 reads SYGVKD. In DNA, the CDR3 is TGTGCCATCAGTAGCGGGCACACAGATACGCAGTATTTT. This codes for CAISSGHTDTQYF.

This clonotype has ten or more counts. The CDR3 DNA sequence: TGTGCCACCAGCAGAGATCAGGGAATCGGGGAGCTGTTTTTT. This gives the protein CATSRDQGIGELFF. The chain couples TRBV15 to TRBJ2-2; a weak D match, TRBD1 (5 bases). V lost 0 bases and J 7 bases, leaving 9 bases between the germline ends. The CDR3 is made up of 14 amino acids. Germline CDR1 is LNHNV and CDR2 is YYDKDF (reference sequence).

There are a few counts of this clonotype. This chain uses TRBV5-4 with TRBJ1-2; 8 positions match TRBD1. The length of the CDR3 is 15 residues. The V gene's germline CDR1 is SGHNT and CDR2 YYREEE (reference sequence). V lost 0 bases and J lost 8; bases outside the gene matches: 9. CDR3 residues: CASSLGGQGELGYTF. The CDR3 nucleotides are TGTGCCAGCAGCTTGGGTGGACAGGGAGAGTTGGGCTACACCTTC. The full variable domain, with the rest looked up from reference TRBV5-4 and TRBJ1-2, is ETGVTQSPTHLIKTRGQQVTLRCSSQSGHNTVSWYQQALGQGPQFIFQYYREEENGRGNFPPRFSGLQFPNYSSELNVNALELDDSALYLCASSLGGQGELGYTFGSGTRLTVV.

This clonotype showed up many times. V is TRBV11-2 and J is TRBJ2-3; 7 bases fit TRBD2. The trim removed 8 bases at V and 2 bases at J, leaving 10 bases unmatched. The germline CDR1 and CDR2 sequences are SGHAT and FQNNGV. This CDR3 region has 15 residues. The CDR3 here is CASFLGGYPTDTQYF. DNA for the CDR3: TGTGCCAGCTTCCTGGGGGGGTACCCCACAGATACGCAGTATTTT.

The rearrangement uses TRBV20-1 and TRBJ2-5, with 13 nucleotides matching TRBD2. The CDR3 extends over 14 amino acids. Trimming at V came to 8 bases and at J to 1 base, leaving 4 bases not matched to a gene. The V gene's germline CDR1 is DFQATT and CDR2 SNEGSKA (reference sequence). This CDR3 is CSPGLAGAQETQYF. As DNA, the CDR3 is TGCAGTCCCGGACTAGCGGGAGCCCAAGAGACCCAGTACTTC.

The chain's CDR3 is CASSVSSRGTDTQYF. CDR3 DNA: TGTGCCAGCAGTGTGAGTAGCAGGGGCACAGATACGCAGTATTTT. V and J are TRBV2 and TRBJ2-3, with D possibly being TRBD1 (5 bases). The CDR3 has 15 amino acids. Per germline, CDR1 SNHLY and CDR2 FYNNEI. V dropped 4 bases and J dropped 1 base, with 12 bases sitting between them. Variable domain in full (rest from reference TRBV2 and TRBJ2-3): EPEVTQTPSHQVTQMGQEVILRCVPISNHLYFYWYRQILGQKVEFLVSFYNNEISEKSEIFDDQFSVERPDGSNFTLKIRSTKLEDSAMYFCASSVSSRGTDTQYFGPGTRLTVL.

This clonotype was seen a few times. The chain carries TRBV20-1 and TRBJ2-3; D not resolved. Trimming pared 3 bases from V and 6 bases from J, leaving 16 bases between. Germline V gene sequence: CDR1 DFQATT, CDR2 SNEGSKA (reference sequence). This CDR3 is 14 amino acids long. CDR3 residues: CSASRTNPKDTQYF. Here the CDR3 DNA reads TGCAGTGCTAGTAGGACCAATCCTAAGGATACGCAGTATTTT.

This clonotype was observed a few times. This sequence may be a read error, since a much larger clone differs from it by one base. The rearrangement uses TRBV7-2 and TRBJ2-5; TRBD2 agrees at 9 bases. V was clipped by 1 base and J by 5 bases; unmatched bases: 5. CDR1 and CDR2 (germline): SGHTA, FQGNSA. The CDR3 is made up of 15 amino acids. The CDR3 is CASSLVAGGPETQYF. For the CDR3, the DNA is TGTGCCAGCAGCTTAGTCGCGGGGGGGCCGGAGACCCAGTACTTC. Full variable domain (missing parts from reference TRBV7-2 and TRBJ2-5): GAGVSQSPSNKVTEKGKDVELRCDPISGHTALYWYRQSLGQGLEFLIYFQGNSAPDKSGLPSDRFSAERTGGSVSTLTIQRTQQEDSAVYLCASSLVAGGPETQYFGPGTRLLVL.

This clonotype was recorded many times. The V gene is TRBV5-1, the J gene TRBJ2-5, with TRBD1 as a possible D gene (6 bases). CDR3 length: 15 residues. Germline-derived CDR1 and CDR2 are SGHRS and YFSETQ. Trimming cost V 0 bases and J 0 bases, with 9 bases left between them. The CDR3: CASSLGQGNQETQYF. The DNA of the CDR3 is TGCGCCAGCAGCTTGGGCCAGGGGAACCAAGAGACCCAGTACTTC.

The chain carries TRBV19 and TRBJ2-1, with 10 positions matching TRBD2. The CDR3 consists of 14 residues. V shed 8 bases, J shed 2 bases, and the junction held 3 bases outside the gene matches. Germline V lookup: CDR1 LNHDA, CDR2 SQIVND (reference sequence). Written as DNA, the CDR3 is TGTGCCAGTGGAACTAGCGGGACCTACAATGAGCAGTTCTTC. Its protein is CASGTSGTYNEQFF.

In the case of this clonotype: Being one base from a much bigger clone, this may be a read error. The chain's CDR3 is CASSESQRARNEQFF. The CDR3, as DNA: TGCGCCAGCAGTGAGTCCCAGAGGGCCAGGAATGAGCAGTTCTTC. The chain combines TRBV10-2 with TRBJ2-1; TRBD2 is a possible D gene (5 bases). Germline-derived CDR1 and CDR2 are WSHSY and SAAADI. Trimming stripped 0 bases from V and 7 bases from J, with 13 bases between. The CDR3 runs to 15 residues.

This clonotype was seen only a few times. The genes are TRBV7-2 and TRBJ1-1; no firm D call. Germline V gene data show CDR1 as SGHTA and CDR2 as FQGNSA. This CDR3 has 13 amino acids. With 3 bases removed from V and 1 base from J, the gap between germline ends came to 6 bases. DNA of the CDR3: TGTGCCAGCAGCTTGATCGGGAACACTGAAGCTTTCTTT. Amino acid sequence: CASSLIGNTEAFF.

This clonotype was seen a handful of times. The chain employs TRBV14 and TRBJ2-5; 7 bases fit TRBD1. J was trimmed by 7 bases and V by 0 bases; bases with no gene match: 5. The germline CDR1 and CDR2 sequences are SGHDN and FVKESK. This CDR3 has 14 residues. In nucleotides, the CDR3 is TGTGCCAGCAGCCAAGATATCAGACAGGGGACCCAGTACTTC. Translation: CASSQDIRQGTQYF.

The table lists this clonotype with a few counts. The chain combines TRBV16 with TRBJ1-1; D gene unclear. CDR1 KGHSY and CDR2 FQNENV come from the germline V gene. Trimming took 2 bases from V and 10 from J, leaving 8 bases between them. The CDR3 sequence is 11 residues long. CDR3: CASSQRQLAFF. The CDR3 DNA is TGTGCCAGCAGCCAACGGCAGTTAGCTTTCTTT.

This clonotype was observed a handful of times. CDR3 nucleotides: TGCGCCAGCAGCCAGGAGGGGGGGAAGCAGTACTTC. This translates into CASSQEGGKQYF. This chain connects TRBV4-3 to TRBJ2-7, with TRBD2 as a possible D gene (7 bases). This CDR3 is built from 12 residues. Germline values: CDR1 LGHNA, CDR2 YSLEER. Trimming removed 3 bases at V and 8 bases at J, with 11 bases between.

The chain is built from TRBV20-1 and TRBJ2-7; 10 bases map to TRBD2. The CDR3 loop spans 15 amino acids. J gave up 5 bases and V 6 bases, and 13 bases lay outside the gene matches. CDR1 and CDR2 from the germline V gene are DFQATT and SNEGSKA (reference sequence). In DNA, the CDR3 is TGCAGTGCCCGGCGGCCTAGCGGGGGAAGCCACGAGCAGTACTTC. Translating gives CSARRPSGGSHEQYF.

The chain couples TRBV6-4 to TRBJ2-1; TRBD1 is a possible D gene (6 bases). The V gene's germline CDR1 is MRHNA and CDR2 SNTAGT. The CDR3 has 14 residues. The V and J ends lost 3 bases and 5 bases respectively, with 11 bases between them. CDR3 nucleotides: TGTGCCAGCAGTGAGGGGGCCGGGAACAATGAGCAGTTCTTC. This encodes CASSEGAGNNEQFF.

The chain has TRBV4-3 and TRBJ2-2; TRBD2 might be the D (6 bases). Looked up from germline, CDR1 is LGHNA and CDR2 is YSLEER. The ends were cut back, 2 bases at V and 0 bases at J, with 7 bases in the middle. The CDR3 totals 15 residues. The DNA for the CDR3 is TGCGCCAGCAGCCAATCGGGGGCGAACACCGGGGAGCTGTTTTTT. Translated, it gives CASSQSGANTGELFF.

J is TRBJ2-3 and V is TRBV6-1; the match to TRBD2 covers 9 bases. CDR3 length equals 17 residues. The germline V gene encodes CDR1 MNHNS and CDR2 SASEGT. V was pared by 2 bases and J by 1 base, with 7 bases of the junction left unmatched. The CDR3 bases are TGTGCCAGCAGTGAATATTTTCGACTAGCGGGCACAGATACGCAGTATTTT. Protein: CASSEYFRLAGTDTQYF.

This clonotype occurred a few times. The V and J genes are TRBV10-3 and TRBJ1-5; tentative D call: TRBD1 (6 bases). This CDR3 region has 15 residues. With 1 base removed from V and 4 bases from J, the gap between germline ends came to 11 bases. Germline V lookup: CDR1 ENHRY, CDR2 SYGVKD. The CDR3 DNA is TGTGCCATCAGTGAGTATAACAGGGAGAATCAGCCCCAGCATTTT. Its translation: CAISEYNRENQPQHF.